This T cell receptor (beta chain) was obtained from a study of T cells after yellow fever vaccination. In making TCR cDNA, 5'RACE template switching added a universal primer site and UMIs to it. TCRdb processed the 5' RACE reads anew with MiXCR; each CDR3 protein has one entry. The sample lists hundreds of thousands of distinct CDR3 sequences; 18% were seen once. Germline-derived CDR1 and CDR2 are SEHNR and FQNEAQ (reference sequence). The V and J ends lost 7 bases and 6 bases respectively, with 12 bases between them. The CDR3 length is 13 residues. This clonotype was detected a few times. Antigen specificity is unknown. Study-wide results and caveats: Few clonotypes appeared in both CD4 and CD8 compartments. Most clones from primary vaccination were detected again post-booster (roughly 96% CD4, around 90% CD8).

The chain carries TRBV7-9 and TRBJ2-2; D gene unclear. The sequenced sample was PBMCs, obtained before the yellow fever booster vaccination. This clonotype was sampled from a man aged 18 to 29 who received the YFV17D yellow fever vaccine. This chain's CDR3 is CASTNEAAGELFF. CDR3 DNA: TGTGCCAGCACTAACGAGGCGGCCGGGGAGCTGTTTTTT.